The text below deals with one T cell receptor beta chain. This clone was recorded a few times. Its cognate antigen has yet to be identified. No base quality information exists; no much larger clone differs at one position. There are 15 amino acids in the CDR3, from cysteine to phenylalanine inclusive. Only CDR3 DNA remains: 45 bases, in frame from the first base. Taken from the germline V gene (reference sequence), the CDR1 and CDR2 loops are SEHNR and FQNEAQ. The junction shows trimming of 1 base on V and 3 bases on J, and the gene matches do not reach 5 bases of it. No immunosuppressive medication had been given to the ulcerative colitis patients before the diagnostic colonoscopy. Blood was sampled at the same time as the colonoscopy. The Wizard kit (Promega) was used to extract genomic DNA from both blood and intestinal samples. This entry is derived from a study of pediatric ulcerative colitis (dated by TCRdb to between 2018 and 2021). At the level of the whole study: Pancolitis was present in over 5 ulcerative colitis patients and left-sided colitis in two, and histology consistent with ulcerative colitis was found in all of these patients. From fewer than ten newly diagnosed, treatment-naive pediatric ulcerative colitis patients and four non-IBD control children, paired blood and rectal samples were collected. By Pediatric Ulcerative Colitis Activity Index, a couple of patients had mild disease, several had moderate disease and three had acute severe colitis. Beyond this particular receptor, the publication reports: Only a handful of individuals were included in the healthy control group, which was small. Rectal repertoire features separated controls, mild-moderate and acute severe colitis patients; acute severe colitis showed reduced rectal diversity due to clonal expansions. A couple of rectal CDR3 clonotypes were found in every ulcerative colitis patient but in no control. Because repertoires came from total lymphocyte DNA, patterns in rare subsets such as regulatory T cells may not be reflected. A couple of patients' blood samples yielded substantially fewer templates for technical reasons and were excluded from blood-rectal overlap analysis. Autologous blood-rectal clonal overlap was significantly higher in ulcerative colitis patients than in controls, suggesting increased T cell trafficking to inflamed tissue.

Using the immunoSEQ TRB Survey service, rearranged CDR3 beta regions were amplified from genomic DNA with multiplex V and J primers. To keep sequencing depth the same across samples, survey-level depth of up to 500,000 reads per sample was applied. Libraries were purified, pooled and sequenced on Illumina technology. Turning to the authors' computational methods: Productive clonality, sample overlap, pairwise scatters, CDR3 beta length, V/D/J gene usage and productiveness were assessed with immunoSEQ online tools. Calculated diversity was defined as the number of unique rearrangements divided by total templates, multiplied by 100, and Shannon and Simpson indices were computed as well. Z-score normalized data were analyzed by principal component analysis with the R prcomp function and the ggbiplot package. Morisita's index was used to quantify the clonal overlap between blood and rectum within each subject. TCRdb retrieved this table from immuneACCESS and kept in-frame rearrangements only. Not all clones are present; in checked studies, unresolved V genes account for under half, and no reason is known for the remainder. That table supplies the V and J calls and clone size; D and trimming were determined from the DNA. This sample has approximately 30,000 clones in its table, and around 82% of those were observed once. The biggest ten clones account for around 4.5% of the sample.

Material: blood. The rearranged segments are TRBV7-9 and TRBJ2-7; 8 central nucleotides agree with TRBD1. This receptor was taken from a boy between 10 and 17 years old with severe ulcerative colitis. In nucleotide form, the sequence is TGTGCCAGCAGCTTAGGTCAGGGGGCTGGCTACGAGCAGTACTTC. This yields the protein CASSLGQGAGYEQYF.